These T cell receptor beta chains were read from a single sample in a study of blood T cells in healthy people across ages. TCRdb processed the 5' RACE reads anew with MiXCR; each CDR3 protein has one entry. The sample consists of some 710,000 distinct CDR3 sequences, about 24% of them appearing once. Specimen: blood. These receptors originate from a man between 65 and 80 years old in good health. The CDR3 runs from the conserved cysteine through the conserved F or W. D genes are given only for firm matches. Some rows mark clone size as missing; the rest say once, few, many or name a class of expanded clone.

D gene	J gene	V gene	clone size	CDR3 protein	CDR3 DNA
.	TRBJ2-5	TRBV5-1	.	CASSFGANGETQYF	TGCGCCAGCAGCTTCGGGGCGAATGGGGAGACCCAGTACTTC
TRBD1	TRBJ2-7	TRBV5-1	few	CASSGTGTGAEQYF	TGCGCCAGCAGCGGGACCGGGACAGGGGCCGAGCAGTACTTC
.	TRBJ2-1	TRBV10-2	few	CASRSLSYNEQFF	TGCGCCAGCAGGAGTTTGTCCTACAATGAGCAGTTCTTC
TRBD1	TRBJ2-7	TRBV20-1	many	CSAWDRDSLYEQYF	TGCAGTGCTTGGGACCGGGACAGCTTATACGAGCAGTACTTC
TRBD2	TRBJ2-1	TRBV4-1	many	CASSQDFASGTYNEQFF	TGCGCCAGCAGCCAAGATTTTGCTAGCGGGACCTACAATGAGCAGTTCTTC
.	TRBJ2-1	TRBV20-1	many	CSAREWEREFF	TGCAGTGCTAGAGAGTGGGAGAGGGAGTTCTTC
.	TRBJ2-1	TRBV20-1	few	CSASLSSRVNEQFF	TGCAGTGCTAGTTTAAGCTCGAGGGTTAATGAGCAGTTCTTC
.	TRBJ2-2	TRBV7-7	.	CASRPGPTGELFF	TGTGCCAGCAGACCCGGACCCACCGGGGAGCTGTTTTTT
TRBD2	TRBJ2-3	TRBV12-3/TRBV12-4	.	CASSFGGRVSADTQYF	TGTGCCAGCAGTTTCGGGGGGAGGGTTAGCGCAGATACGCAGTATTTT
.	TRBJ2-3	TRBV7-8	many	CASSLLSSTDTQYF	TGTGCCAGCAGCTTACTGAGTAGCACAGATACGCAGTATTTT
.	TRBJ1-1	TRBV3-1	few	CASSQATVNTEAFF	TGTGCCAGCAGCCAAGCGACTGTAAACACTGAAGCTTTCTTT
.	TRBJ2-5	TRBV6-2/TRBV6-3	few	CASSYSSAREWYQETQYF	TGTGCCAGCAGTTACTCGAGTGCCAGGGAATGGTACCAAGAGACCCAGTACTTC
.	TRBJ1-1	TRBV11-2	few	CASSLVPPGAFF	TGTGCCAGCAGCTTAGTCCCCCCGGGGGCTTTCTTT
.	TRBJ1-2	TRBV29-1	.	CSVENRGVYGYTF	TGCAGCGTTGAGAATAGGGGGGTCTATGGCTACACCTTC
TRBD1	TRBJ1-1	TRBV27	few	CASRLRDRGSEAFF	TGTGCCAGCAGGCTCCGGGACAGGGGTTCCGAAGCTTTCTTT
TRBD1	TRBJ2-1	TRBV20-1	.	CRPTTGDNEQFF	TGCAGACCAACGACAGGGGACAATGAGCAGTTCTTC
TRBD2	TRBJ2-1	TRBV15	few	CATSRGLAGVEQFF	TGTGCCACCAGCAGGGGACTAGCGGGAGTTGAGCAGTTCTTC
TRBD1	TRBJ1-2	TRBV6-6	.	CASSYSRTGINYGYTF	TGTGCCAGCAGTTATTCGAGGACAGGAATAAACTATGGCTACACCTTC
TRBD2	TRBJ2-7	TRBV7-2	.	CASSPTSGGTQYF	TGTGCCAGCAGCCCAACTAGCGGGGGAACGCAGTACTTC
.	TRBJ2-1	TRBV2	few	CASSRQVYNEQFF	TGTGCCAGCTCGAGACAGGTTTATAATGAGCAGTTCTTC
TRBD2	TRBJ2-1	TRBV25-1	.	CASWGLAGGYNEQFF	TGTGCCAGCTGGGGACTAGCGGGAGGATACAATGAGCAGTTCTTC
.	TRBJ2-3	TRBV5-6	few	CAGSVMPTDTQYF	TGTGCCGGCAGCGTGATGCCCACAGATACGCAGTATTTT
.	TRBJ2-3	TRBV19	.	CASRTEGRTDTQYF	TGTGCCAGTAGAACCGAGGGACGCACAGATACGCAGTATTTT
.	TRBJ2-1	TRBV2	.	CASTPLGANEQFF	TGTGCCAGCACCCCACTGGGGGCTAATGAGCAGTTCTTC
.	TRBJ2-3	TRBV12-5	few	CASGLVSSTDTQYF	TGTGCTAGTGGTTTGGTATCCAGCACAGATACGCAGTATTTT
.	TRBJ1-2	TRBV7-9	few	CASSLGSQRGGYTF	TGTGCCAGCAGCTTAGGGTCCCAAAGGGGCGGCTACACCTTC
.	TRBJ1-2	TRBV2	.	CASSEVGGAGYTF	TGTGCCAGCAGCGAAGTGGGGGGAGCGGGCTACACCTTC
.	TRBJ2-3	TRBV9	few	CASSVSLASTDTQYF	TGTGCCAGCAGCGTAAGCCTAGCGTCCACAGATACGCAGTATTTT
.	TRBJ1-1	TRBV19	.	CASTPLQGMNTEAFF	TGTGCCAGTACGCCCCTACAGGGCATGAACACTGAAGCTTTCTTT
.	TRBJ1-3	TRBV12-3/TRBV12-4	few	CASSLKRLGNTIYF	TGTGCCAGCAGTTTAAAGAGGCTTGGAAACACCATATATTTT
.	TRBJ2-1	TRBV30	.	CAWSGATYNEQFF	TGTGCCTGGAGTGGGGCGACCTACAATGAGCAGTTCTTC
TRBD1	TRBJ2-3	TRBV5-1	few	CASNQGDHTDTQYF	TGCGCCAGCAACCAGGGGGACCACACAGATACGCAGTATTTT
TRBD1	TRBJ1-2	TRBV30	few	CAWSADRDHGYTF	TGTGCCTGGAGTGCGGACAGGGACCATGGCTACACCTTC
TRBD1	TRBJ2-1	TRBV12-3/TRBV12-4	.	CASSLDRAANNEQFF	TGTGCCAGCAGCCTGGACAGGGCGGCTAACAATGAGCAGTTCTTC
TRBD1	TRBJ2-5	TRBV5-1	.	CASSNTGAQETQYF	TGCGCCAGCAGCAACACAGGGGCGCAAGAGACCCAGTACTTC
.	TRBJ2-3	TRBV29-1	few	CSVGGTSDTQYF	TGCAGCGTTGGGGGGACATCAGATACGCAGTATTTT
TRBD2	TRBJ2-1	TRBV12-5	few	CASGLVLVTSGSNEQFF	TGTGCTAGTGGTTTGGTACTGGTGACTAGCGGGAGTAATGAGCAGTTCTTC
.	TRBJ2-5	TRBV29-1	.	CSPGHLQETQYF	TGCAGCCCTGGACACCTCCAAGAGACCCAGTACTTC
.	TRBJ2-1	TRBV6-4	many	CASSAGSYNEQFF	TGTGCCAGCAGTGCGGGCTCCTACAATGAGCAGTTCTTC
.	TRBJ2-3	TRBV28	few	CASSPPAVRVKGGTQYF	TGTGCCAGCAGTCCTCCAGCCGTGCGGGTTAAAGGGGGTACGCAGTATTTT
TRBD2	TRBJ2-1	TRBV20-1	few	CSAVLAGLSYNEQFF	TGCAGTGCAGTATTAGCGGGGCTCTCCTACAATGAGCAGTTCTTC
.	TRBJ1-2	TRBV10-3	.	CAISDLSQSYGYTF	TGTGCCATCAGTGATCTGTCACAGTCCTATGGCTACACCTTC
.	TRBJ2-7	TRBV4-1	many	CASSQERAGTHEQYF	TGCGCCAGCAGCCAAGAAAGGGCCGGAACCCACGAGCAGTACTTC
.	TRBJ2-3	TRBV10-3	many	CAISERKNTQYF	TGTGCCATCAGTGAGAGGAAAAATACGCAGTATTTT
.	TRBJ1-2	TRBV3-1	few	CASSSPGGVYGYTF	TGTGCCAGCAGCAGTCCGGGGGGGGTCTATGGCTACACCTTC
.	TRBJ2-6	TRBV19	.	CASSIGLGSSLSSVLTF	TGTGCCAGTAGTATAGGTTTGGGCAGTTCTTTATCTTCCGTCCTGACTTTC
.	TRBJ1-2	TRBV11-2	few	CASSLISPANYGYTF	TGTGCCAGCAGCTTGATCTCTCCAGCTAACTATGGCTACACCTTC
.	TRBJ1-2	TRBV24-1	.	CATSDRGVMGYTF	TGTGCCACCAGTGACCGGGGCGTAATGGGCTACACCTTC
.	TRBJ1-2	TRBV3-1	.	CASSHSVPGKDYGYTF	TGTGCCAGCAGCCATTCCGTCCCCGGAAAGGACTATGGCTACACCTTC
.	TRBJ2-5	TRBV25-1	.	CASSELVETQYF	TGTGCCAGCAGTGAACTTGTGGAGACCCAGTACTTC
TRBD1	TRBJ1-6	TRBV6-5	many	CASSSRQGNSPLHF	TGTGCCAGCAGTTCTCGACAGGGTAATTCACCCCTCCACTTT
.	TRBJ2-7	TRBV28	.	CASSSRHYEQYF	TGTGCCAGCAGTTCCAGACACTACGAGCAGTACTTC
.	TRBJ2-1	TRBV14	.	CASSQDLPSLQFF	TGTGCCAGCAGCCAAGATCTTCCTAGTTTGCAGTTCTTC
.	TRBJ2-7	TRBV4-3	.	CASSSLTGEQYF	TGCGCCAGCAGCAGCCTAACAGGCGAGCAGTACTTC
.	TRBJ1-4	TRBV11-2	.	CASSLRKANEKLFF	TGTGCCAGCAGCTTACGTAAAGCTAATGAAAAACTGTTTTTT